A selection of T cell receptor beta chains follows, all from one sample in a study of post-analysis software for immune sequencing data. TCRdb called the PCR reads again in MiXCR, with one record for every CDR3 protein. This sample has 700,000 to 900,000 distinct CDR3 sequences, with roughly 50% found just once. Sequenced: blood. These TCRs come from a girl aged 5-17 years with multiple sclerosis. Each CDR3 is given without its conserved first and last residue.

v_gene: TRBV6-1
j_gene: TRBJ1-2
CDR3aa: ASGEQGAEYYGYT

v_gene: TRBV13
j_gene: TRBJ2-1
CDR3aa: ASSPQANEQF

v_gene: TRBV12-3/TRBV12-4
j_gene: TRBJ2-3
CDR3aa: ASRRGATLGDTQY

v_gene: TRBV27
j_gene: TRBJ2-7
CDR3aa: ASSSERGYEQY

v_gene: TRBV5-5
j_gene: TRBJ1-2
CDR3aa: ASSSGGAKYGYT

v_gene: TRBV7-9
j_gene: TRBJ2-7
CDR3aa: ASSLARTGAYEQY

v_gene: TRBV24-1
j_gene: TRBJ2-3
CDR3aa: ATSDFQTDTQY

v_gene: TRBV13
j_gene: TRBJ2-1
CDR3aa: ASSPGLGFPEQF

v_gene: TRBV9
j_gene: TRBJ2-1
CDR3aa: ASSVGTSGYEQF

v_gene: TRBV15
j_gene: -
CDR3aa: ATNSQREGGTQY

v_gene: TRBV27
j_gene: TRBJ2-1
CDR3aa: ASSLSWSGRNYEQF

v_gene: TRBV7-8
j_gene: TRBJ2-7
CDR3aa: ASSLARTVPPLYEQY

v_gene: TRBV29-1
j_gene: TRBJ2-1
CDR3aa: SVELARAVGDEQF

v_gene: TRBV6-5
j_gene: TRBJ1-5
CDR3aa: ASSSFSGSNQPQH

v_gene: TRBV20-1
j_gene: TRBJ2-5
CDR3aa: SASDPNPSYEQY

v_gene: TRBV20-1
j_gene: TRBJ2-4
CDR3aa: SASLKSGEQY

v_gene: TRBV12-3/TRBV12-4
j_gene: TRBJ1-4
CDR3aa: ASRPGTGSREKLF

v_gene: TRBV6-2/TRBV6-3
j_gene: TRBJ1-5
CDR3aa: ASTGDGNQPQH

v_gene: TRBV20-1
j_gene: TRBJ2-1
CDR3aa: SARAPGLAGVDSYNEQF

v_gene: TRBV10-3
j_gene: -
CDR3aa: AISESLAVGEQY

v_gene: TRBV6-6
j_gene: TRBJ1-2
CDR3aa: ASKHRDTYYGYT

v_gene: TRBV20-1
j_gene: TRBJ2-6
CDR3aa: SADDRGSSGANVLT

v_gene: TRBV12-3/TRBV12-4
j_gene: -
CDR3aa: ASRAGHWNIQY

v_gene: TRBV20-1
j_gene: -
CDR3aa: SATRGGGRAFIEETQY

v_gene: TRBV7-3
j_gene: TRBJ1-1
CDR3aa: ASSPSGGRTEAF

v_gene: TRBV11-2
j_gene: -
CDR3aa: ASSLGGGLAGAEQY

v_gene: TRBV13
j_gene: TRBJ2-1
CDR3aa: ASSPQTSGRAYEQF

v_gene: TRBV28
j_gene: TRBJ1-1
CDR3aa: ASSAPGQGVLDTEAF